The 9 T cell receptor beta chains listed next were all sequenced from one sample in a study of control samples from healthy donors and cancer patients. Generated by immunoSEQ multiplex PCR, the TCRdb table keeps only in-frame clones and is missing some. Of 100,000 to 150,000 clones in the sample, 87% were seen once. The source material was blood. All receptors derive from a man in his forties in good health.

This sequence joins TRBV6-6 and TRBJ1-1; 10 bases are a match to TRBD1. The junction had 8 bases not matched to a gene; V was cut back by 6 bases and J by 1 base. The CDR3 has 16 amino acids. Germline V gene sequence: CDR1 MNHNY, CDR2 SVGAGI (reference sequence). CDR3 sequence (DNA): TGTGCCAGCAGACCCAATCGACAGGGGGCGAACACTGAAGCTTTCTTT. This codes for CASRPNRQGANTEAFF.

This chain connects TRBV24-1 to TRBJ1-2; the D is unclear. The CDR3 totals 12 residues. Germline V CDR1 and CDR2: KGHDR, SFDVKD. V dropped 3 bases and J dropped 3 bases, with 4 bases sitting between them. Here the CDR3 DNA reads TGTGCCACCAGTGATACGGACTATGGCTACACCTTC. This codes for CATSDTDYGYTF.

V and J are TRBV27 and TRBJ2-2, with unresolved D. Germline values: CDR1 MNHEY, CDR2 SMNVEV (reference sequence). The CDR3 is 12 residues long. Trimming took off 2 bases at V and 6 bases at J, with 4 bases between the two ends. The CDR3 region has the DNA TGTGCCAGCAGTTTACCCCCCGGGGAGCTGTTTTTT. Protein sequence: CASSLPPGELFF.

This chain connects TRBV30 to TRBJ2-7, with 15 bases lining up with TRBD2. The CDR3 is made up of 16 amino acids. The germline CDR1 and CDR2 sequences are GTSNPN and SVGIG (reference sequence). Trimming at V came to 5 bases and at J to 2 bases, leaving 7 bases not matched to a gene. The CDR3 here is CAWVGRTSGGAYEQYF. The CDR3 bases are TGTGCCTGGGTCGGCAGGACTAGCGGGGGGGCCTACGAGCAGTACTTC.

This chain joins TRBV7-9 and TRBJ2-7; 15 bases align to TRBD2. The CDR3 spans 16 residues. Trimming took 5 bases from V and 5 from J; bases not matched to a gene: 7. The germline CDR1 and CDR2 sequences are SEHNR and FQNEAQ (reference sequence). CDR3: CASSRGTSGGIDEQYF. The DNA of the CDR3 is TGTGCCAGCAGCAGAGGGACTAGCGGGGGGATCGACGAGCAGTACTTC.

The chain links TRBV5-5 to TRBJ1-5; D gene unclear. The V end lost 0 bases, the J end lost 1 base, and 8 bases lay between the germline ends. The CDR3 length is 15 residues. The germline V gene has CDR1 SGHKS and CDR2 YYEKEE (reference sequence). The CDR3 DNA follows: TGTGCCAGCAGCTTGGCCCTCCGGAGCAATCAGCCCCAGCATTTT. This gives the protein CASSLALRSNQPQHF.

V and J are TRBV12-3 or TRBV12-4 and TRBJ1-5; D gene uncertain. The CDR3 sequence is 13 residues long. Trimming cost V 1 base and J 6 bases, with 7 bases left between them. CDR3 bases: TGTGCCAGCAGTTTAGTTGGGATTCAGCCCCAGCATTTT. This codes for CASSLVGIQPQHF.

The chain couples TRBV6-5 to TRBJ1-1; no reliable D call. Trimming left V 2 bases short and J 2 bases short, with 6 bases between. Germline CDR1 MNHEY, CDR2 SVGAGI. The CDR3 is 13 residues long. The CDR3 sequence: CASSYVANTEAFF. The CDR3 region has the DNA TGTGCCAGCAGTTACGTAGCCAACACTGAAGCTTTCTTT.

The chain links TRBV7-8 to TRBJ1-1; 10 bases align to TRBD1. V lost 1 base to trimming and J lost 3 bases; unmatched junction nucleotides: 8. The CDR3 runs 17 residues. CDR1 is SGHVS, CDR2 FQNEAQ, per germline. The CDR3 nucleotides are TGTGCCAGCAGCTTAGTGAGACAGGGGGCGGGCGACACTGAAGCTTTCTTT. Translated, it gives CASSLVRQGAGDTEAFF.